This T cell receptor (beta chain) was identified in a study of cytomegalovirus exposure and HLA in healthy donors. Study results and caveats: Rare TCR sequences predominated, though certain public TCRs were found in many donors. Links to common viral pathogens appeared, in a later analysis, for several of the most significant clusters.

The ends were cut back, 2 bases at V and 5 bases at J, with 7 bases in the middle. The germline CDR1 and CDR2 sequences are LGHNA and YSLEER. There are 13 residues in the CDR3. The PCR was carried out with 60 Vbeta primers and 13 Jbeta primers. The method was immunoSEQ multiplex PCR; TCRdb's version includes in-frame clones alone and lacks a portion of them. Here the sample spans about 120,000 clones, about 81% being singletons. Concerning this clone: The target antigen is unknown.

This clonotype was obtained from a man aged 35-49 years in good health and CMV-seronegative. This chain links TRBV4-3 with TRBJ1-5, with D hard to call. Sequencing input: PBMCs. The CDR3 sequence is CASSQQQDQPQHF. CDR3 coding DNA: TGCGCCAGCAGCCAACAACAAGATCAGCCCCAGCATTTT.